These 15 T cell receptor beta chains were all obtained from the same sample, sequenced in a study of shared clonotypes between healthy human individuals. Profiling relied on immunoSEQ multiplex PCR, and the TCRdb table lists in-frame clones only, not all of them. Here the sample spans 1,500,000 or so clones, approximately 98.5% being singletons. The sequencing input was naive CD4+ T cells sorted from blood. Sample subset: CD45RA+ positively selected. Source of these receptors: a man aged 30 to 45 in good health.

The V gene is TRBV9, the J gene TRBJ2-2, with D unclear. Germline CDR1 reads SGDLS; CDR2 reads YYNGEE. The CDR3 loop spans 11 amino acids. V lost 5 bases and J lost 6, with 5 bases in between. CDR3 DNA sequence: TGTGCCAGCAGATTCCCCGGGGAGCTGTTTTTT. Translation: CASRFPGELFF.

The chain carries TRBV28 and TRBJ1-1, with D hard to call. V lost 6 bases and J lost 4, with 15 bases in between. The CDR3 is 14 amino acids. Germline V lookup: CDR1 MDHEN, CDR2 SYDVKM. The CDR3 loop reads CASSRPPFGTEAFF. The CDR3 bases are TGTGCCAGCAGCCGCCCACCCTTCGGCACTGAAGCTTTCTTT.

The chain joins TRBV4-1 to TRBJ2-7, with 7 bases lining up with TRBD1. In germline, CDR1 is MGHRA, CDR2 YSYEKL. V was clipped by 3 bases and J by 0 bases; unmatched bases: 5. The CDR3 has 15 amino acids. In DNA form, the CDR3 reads TGCGCCAGCAGCCATCCCGGGACAGACTCCTACGAGCAGTACTTC. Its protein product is CASSHPGTDSYEQYF.

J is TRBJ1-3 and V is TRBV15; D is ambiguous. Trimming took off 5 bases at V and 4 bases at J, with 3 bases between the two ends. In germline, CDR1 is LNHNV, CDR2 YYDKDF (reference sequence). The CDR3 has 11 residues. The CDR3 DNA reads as TGTGCCACCAGCGGGGGAAACACCATATATTTT. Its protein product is CATSGGNTIYF.

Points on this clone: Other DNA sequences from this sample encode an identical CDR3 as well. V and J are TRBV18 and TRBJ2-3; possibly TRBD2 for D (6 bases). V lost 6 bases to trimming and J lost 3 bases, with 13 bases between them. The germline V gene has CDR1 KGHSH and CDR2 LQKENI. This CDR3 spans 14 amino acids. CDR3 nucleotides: TGTGCCAGCTCCCCTCGGGGAGGTACAGATACGCAGTATTTT. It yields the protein CASSPRGGTDTQYF.

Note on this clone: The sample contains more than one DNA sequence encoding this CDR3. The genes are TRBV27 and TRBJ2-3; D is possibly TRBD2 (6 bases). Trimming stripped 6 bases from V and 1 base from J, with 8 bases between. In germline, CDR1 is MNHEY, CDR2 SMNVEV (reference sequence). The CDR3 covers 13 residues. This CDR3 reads CASRLAGTDTQYF. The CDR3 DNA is TGTGCCAGCAGACTAGCTGGCACAGATACGCAGTATTTT.

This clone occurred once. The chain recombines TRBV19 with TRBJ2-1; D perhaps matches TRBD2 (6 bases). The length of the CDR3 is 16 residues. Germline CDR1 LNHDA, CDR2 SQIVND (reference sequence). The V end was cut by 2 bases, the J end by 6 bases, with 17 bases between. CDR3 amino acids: CASSIRKSGVFNEQFF. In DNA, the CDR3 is TGTGCCAGTAGTATAAGGAAGTCGGGAGTATTCAATGAGCAGTTCTTC. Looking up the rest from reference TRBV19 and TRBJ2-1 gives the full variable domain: DGGITQSPKYLFRKEGQNVTLSCEQNLNHDAMYWYRQDPGQGLRLIYYSQIVNDFQKGDIAEGYSVSREKKESFPLTVTSAQKNPTAFYLCASSIRKSGVFNEQFFGPGTRLTVL.

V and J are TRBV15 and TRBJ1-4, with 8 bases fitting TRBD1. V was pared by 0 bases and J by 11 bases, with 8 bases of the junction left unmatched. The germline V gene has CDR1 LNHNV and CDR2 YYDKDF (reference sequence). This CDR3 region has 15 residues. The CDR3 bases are TGTGCCACCAGCAGAGAGGTCGCAGGGGGCGCGAAACTGTTTTTT. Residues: CATSREVAGGAKLFF.

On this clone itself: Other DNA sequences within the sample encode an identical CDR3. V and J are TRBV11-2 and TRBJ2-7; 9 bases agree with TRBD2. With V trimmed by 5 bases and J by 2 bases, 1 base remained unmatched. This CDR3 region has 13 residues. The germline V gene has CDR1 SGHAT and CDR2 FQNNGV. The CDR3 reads CASSRTSAYEQYF. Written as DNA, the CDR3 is TGTGCCAGCAGCCGGACTAGCGCCTACGAGCAGTACTTC.

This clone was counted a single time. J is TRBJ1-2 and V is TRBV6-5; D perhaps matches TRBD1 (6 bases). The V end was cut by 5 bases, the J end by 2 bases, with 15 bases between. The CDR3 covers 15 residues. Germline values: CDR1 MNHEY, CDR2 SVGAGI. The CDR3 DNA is TGTGCCAGCAGTCACTTGGGGGCCCCCAACTATGGCTACACCTTC. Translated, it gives CASSHLGAPNYGYTF.

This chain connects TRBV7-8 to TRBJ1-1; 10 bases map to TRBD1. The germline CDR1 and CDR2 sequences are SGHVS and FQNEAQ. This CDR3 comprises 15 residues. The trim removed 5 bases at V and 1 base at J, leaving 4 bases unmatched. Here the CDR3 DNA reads TGTGCCAGCAGCATGTGGGACAGGGGGAACACTGAAGCTTTCTTT. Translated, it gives CASSMWDRGNTEAFF.

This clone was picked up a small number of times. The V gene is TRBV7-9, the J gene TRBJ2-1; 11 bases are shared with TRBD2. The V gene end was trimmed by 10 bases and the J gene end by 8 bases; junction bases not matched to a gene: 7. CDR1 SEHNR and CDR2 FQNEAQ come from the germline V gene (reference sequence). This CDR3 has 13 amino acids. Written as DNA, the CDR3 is TGTGCCATAACTAGCGGGAGTTTCGATGAGCAGTTCTTC. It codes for CAITSGSFDEQFF.

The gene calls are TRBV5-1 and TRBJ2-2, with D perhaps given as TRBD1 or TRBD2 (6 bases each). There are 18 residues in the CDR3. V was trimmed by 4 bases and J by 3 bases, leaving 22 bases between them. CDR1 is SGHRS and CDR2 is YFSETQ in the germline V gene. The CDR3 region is CASSLAPGGVVDTGELFF. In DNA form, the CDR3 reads TGCGCCAGCAGCCTGGCTCCCGGGGGCGTGGTGGACACCGGGGAGCTGTTTTTT.

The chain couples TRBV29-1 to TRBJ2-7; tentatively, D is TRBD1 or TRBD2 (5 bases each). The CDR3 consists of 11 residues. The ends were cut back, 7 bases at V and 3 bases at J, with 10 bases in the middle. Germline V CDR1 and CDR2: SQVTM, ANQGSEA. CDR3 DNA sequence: TGCAGCGCTGGGGACGGCTACGAGCAGTACTTC. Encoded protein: CSAGDGYEQYF.

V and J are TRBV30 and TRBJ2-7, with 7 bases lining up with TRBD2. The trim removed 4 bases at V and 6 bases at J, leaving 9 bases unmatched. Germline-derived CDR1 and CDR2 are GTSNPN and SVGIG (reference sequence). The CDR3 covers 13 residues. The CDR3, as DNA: TGTGCCTGGACCCGGGACTACCGCGGCGAGCAGTACTTC. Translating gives CAWTRDYRGEQYF.